The rows below give T cell receptor beta chains drawn from one sample of a study of vaccination and CD4 T cells after COVID-19. These TCRs' antigens remain unknown. TCRdb fed the PCR reads into MiXCR, producing one record per CDR3 protein. This table has some 16,000 distinct CDR3 sequences, roughly 60% appearing once. Sequencing was carried out using CD4+ T cells from blood, cultured in vitro. These TCRs come from a human donor who had recovered from COVID-19. CDR3s include the opening cysteine and the closing phenylalanine or tryptophan. The D gene is left open where the match is weak. Clone size appears in some rows only: once, few, many, or a class for an expanded clone.

d_gene: .
j_gene: TRBJ2-3
v_gene: TRBV12-3/TRBV12-4
abundance: .
CDR3nt: TGTGCCAGCAGTGACCTTGGCGGGAAGACAGATACGCAGTATTTT
CDR3aa: CASSDLGGKTDTQYF

d_gene: TRBD1
j_gene: TRBJ1-2
v_gene: TRBV20-1
abundance: medium-sized
CDR3nt: TGCAGTGCCGTTACTGGACAGGAACACGGCTACACCTTC
CDR3aa: CSAVTGQEHGYTF

d_gene: TRBD2
j_gene: TRBJ2-5
v_gene: TRBV14
abundance: .
CDR3nt: TGTGCCAGCAGCCCCGTAGCGGGACTAGAGACCCAGTACTTC
CDR3aa: CASSPVAGLETQYF

d_gene: .
j_gene: TRBJ1-5
v_gene: TRBV20-1
abundance: .
CDR3nt: TGCAGTGCTAGAGGGGGAGGGGGCAATCAGCCCCAGCATTTT
CDR3aa: CSARGGGGNQPQHF

d_gene: .
j_gene: TRBJ2-7
v_gene: TRBV20-1
abundance: few
CDR3nt: TGCAGTGCTACTCACCCCGGGAAAATCTACGAGCAGTACTTC
CDR3aa: CSATHPGKIYEQYF

d_gene: .
j_gene: TRBJ2-5
v_gene: TRBV7-2
abundance: few
CDR3nt: TGTGCCAGCAGCTTCGGCGAACAAGAGACCCAGTACTTC
CDR3aa: CASSFGEQETQYF

d_gene: TRBD1
j_gene: TRBJ1-1
v_gene: TRBV4-1
abundance: .
CDR3nt: TGCGCCAGCAGCCAGGGCAGGGGGCTAATTTTTTCGAACACTGAAGCTTTCTTT
CDR3aa: CASSQGRGLIFSNTEAFF

d_gene: .
j_gene: TRBJ1-6
v_gene: TRBV6-5
abundance: .
CDR3nt: TGTGCCAGCAGTTACTCGACGAGACAGTATAATTCACCCCTCCACTTT
CDR3aa: CASSYSTRQYNSPLHF

d_gene: .
j_gene: TRBJ2-4
v_gene: TRBV27
abundance: few
CDR3nt: TGTGCCAGCAGTCCAGAACTGGGGGCCAAAAACATTCAGTACTTC
CDR3aa: CASSPELGAKNIQYF

d_gene: .
j_gene: TRBJ1-4
v_gene: TRBV15
abundance: .
CDR3nt: TGTGCCACCAGCAGAGAACGGGGGACGACTGAAAAACTGTTTTTT
CDR3aa: CATSRERGTTEKLFF

d_gene: TRBD1
j_gene: TRBJ2-6
v_gene: TRBV12-3/TRBV12-4
abundance: .
CDR3nt: TGTGCCAGCGAACAGGGGTCTGGGGCCAACGTCCTGACTTTC
CDR3aa: CASEQGSGANVLTF

d_gene: .
j_gene: TRBJ1-1
v_gene: TRBV28
abundance: .
CDR3nt: TGTGCCAGCAGTTTCGGTATGTGGGCAGGGATGATTGCTGAAGCTTTCTTT
CDR3aa: CASSFGMWAGMIAEAFF

d_gene: .
j_gene: TRBJ1-1
v_gene: TRBV11-2
abundance: once
CDR3nt: TGTGCCAGCAGCCGAAACAGTATTAGCGGCACTGAAGCTTTCTTT
CDR3aa: CASSRNSISGTEAFF

d_gene: .
j_gene: TRBJ1-5
v_gene: TRBV2
abundance: few
CDR3nt: TGTGCCAGCAACCTCATGGGACACCAAAGCAATCAGCCCCAGCATTTT
CDR3aa: CASNLMGHQSNQPQHF

d_gene: .
j_gene: TRBJ1-4
v_gene: TRBV24-1
abundance: few
CDR3nt: TGTGCCACCAGGGAACGGTCTGGAGAAAAACTGTTTTTT
CDR3aa: CATRERSGEKLFF

d_gene: .
j_gene: TRBJ2-5
v_gene: TRBV7-7
abundance: .
CDR3nt: TGTGCTAGCAGCCAGGGGACGGTCCAAGAGACCCAGTACTTC
CDR3aa: CASSQGTVQETQYF

d_gene: TRBD1
j_gene: TRBJ2-7
v_gene: TRBV2
abundance: .
CDR3nt: TGTGCCAGCAGTAAAGAGACAGGGGGGGGCTACGAGCAGTACTTC
CDR3aa: CASSKETGGGYEQYF

d_gene: .
j_gene: TRBJ2-5
v_gene: TRBV7-2
abundance: .
CDR3nt: TGTGCCAGCAGCCCCCAAACAGGGAGGGAGACCCAGTACTTC
CDR3aa: CASSPQTGRETQYF

d_gene: .
j_gene: TRBJ1-5
v_gene: TRBV28
abundance: once
CDR3nt: TGTGCCAGCAGTCAATGGGCAGGAGGCAGTTACCAGCATTTT
CDR3aa: CASSQWAGGSYQHF

d_gene: TRBD2
j_gene: TRBJ2-7
v_gene: TRBV7-2
abundance: .
CDR3nt: TGTGCCAGCAGCTCCGCCGGGACTAGCGGGGGTTACGAGCAGTACTTC
CDR3aa: CASSSAGTSGGYEQYF

d_gene: .
j_gene: TRBJ1-4
v_gene: TRBV27
abundance: .
CDR3nt: TGTGCCAGCAGTTCCTTCACGACAGTTAATGAAAAACTGTTTTTT
CDR3aa: CASSSFTTVNEKLFF

d_gene: .
j_gene: TRBJ2-3
v_gene: TRBV18
abundance: .
CDR3nt: TGTGCCAGCTCACACGTGGAGGGAGATACGCAGTATTTT
CDR3aa: CASSHVEGDTQYF